This is a list of T cell receptor beta chains from one sample in a study of OX40 agonist ivuxolimab in advanced cancers. Clones were sequenced by immunoSEQ multiplex PCR, and TCRdb holds only the in-frame ones, with some missing. Of more than 55,000 clones listed, 82% are singletons. This specimen was CD4+ or CD8+ T cells sorted from blood, taken in a trial of the OX40 agonist ivuxolimab. The receptors come from an adult with an advanced solid tumor such as melanoma, head and neck, liver or kidney cancer. Each CDR3 is given with its conserved first and last residue. D genes are given only for firm matches. The size of a clone is reported for some rows only, either as once, few or many, or as a class for expanded clones.

D gene: TRBD1; V gene: TRBV5-1; clone size: NA; J gene: TRBJ2-7; CDR3 DNA: TGCGCCAGCAGCCCCAGGACAGGGGGCGAGTACGAGCAGTACTTC; CDR3 protein: CASSPRTGGEYEQYF
D gene: NA; V gene: TRBV19; clone size: once; J gene: TRBJ1-5; CDR3 DNA: TGTGCCAGTAGTGAGGAGGGGAATAGCAATCAGCCCCAGCATTTT; CDR3 protein: CASSEEGNSNQPQHF
D gene: NA; V gene: TRBV7-2; clone size: NA; J gene: TRBJ1-2; CDR3 DNA: TGTGCCAGCAGCCGGGACACGCTAGTTCTTAACTATGGCTACACCTTC; CDR3 protein: CASSRDTLVLNYGYTF
D gene: NA; V gene: TRBV19; clone size: NA; J gene: TRBJ2-2; CDR3 DNA: TGTGCCAGTAGGGGAGATGGTGAGGCGGGATGGGGGGAGCTGTTTTTT; CDR3 protein: CASRGDGEAGWGELFF
D gene: TRBD1; V gene: TRBV9; clone size: few; J gene: TRBJ1-2; CDR3 DNA: TGTGCCAGCAGCCCAGGGGGCCGCGACTATGGCTACACCTTC; CDR3 protein: CASSPGGRDYGYTF
D gene: NA; V gene: TRBV6-9; clone size: NA; J gene: TRBJ1-6; CDR3 DNA: TGTGCCAGCAGTTACGCAGGGGCTCCCCTCCACTTT; CDR3 protein: CASSYAGAPLHF
D gene: NA; V gene: TRBV4-1; clone size: NA; J gene: TRBJ2-1; CDR3 DNA: TGCGCCAGCAGCCAAGATTTGGCGGGGGCCCGCATCAGCTCCTACAATGAGCAGTTCTTC; CDR3 protein: CASSQDLAGARISSYNEQFF
D gene: TRBD2; V gene: TRBV6-1; clone size: NA; J gene: TRBJ2-7; CDR3 DNA: TGTGCCAGCACCGGGACTAGCGGGGCCTACGAGCAGTACTTC; CDR3 protein: CASTGTSGAYEQYF
D gene: TRBD2; V gene: TRBV5-1; clone size: NA; J gene: TRBJ2-5; CDR3 DNA: TGCGCCAGCAGCACCCCCTCCGGGACTAGCGGGGGGCTGGAGTGGAAGACCCAGTACTTC; CDR3 protein: CASSTPSGTSGGLEWKTQYF
D gene: TRBD1; V gene: TRBV5-1; clone size: NA; J gene: TRBJ2-2; CDR3 DNA: TGCGCCAGCAGCCTCAGAAACAGGGGCGATAACACCGGGGAGCTGTTTTTT; CDR3 protein: CASSLRNRGDNTGELFF
D gene: NA; V gene: TRBV10-1; clone size: NA; J gene: TRBJ2-2; CDR3 DNA: TGCGCCAGCAGTGATCCAAGCCCAGGGGCGAGGAACACCGGGGAGCTGTTTTTT; CDR3 protein: CASSDPSPGARNTGELFF
D gene: TRBD2; V gene: TRBV4-3; clone size: NA; J gene: TRBJ2-7; CDR3 DNA: TGCGCCAGCAGCCACCCCGGGACTAGCGTCGCCTACGAGCAGTACTTC; CDR3 protein: CASSHPGTSVAYEQYF
D gene: NA; V gene: TRBV7-9; clone size: NA; J gene: TRBJ2-7; CDR3 DNA: TGTGCCAGCAGCGCCCGGGCCCCCTACTACGAGCAGTACTTC; CDR3 protein: CASSARAPYYEQYF
D gene: TRBD2; V gene: TRBV11-2; clone size: NA; J gene: TRBJ2-2; CDR3 DNA: TGTGCCAGCAGCTTTCGCGGGAGGGCCAGCACCGGGGAGCTGTTTTTT; CDR3 protein: CASSFRGRASTGELFF
D gene: NA; V gene: TRBV28; clone size: once; J gene: TRBJ1-3; CDR3 DNA: TGTGCCAGCAGTTTAATCCCCTACCGGGGCAACTCTGGAAACACCATATATTTT; CDR3 protein: CASSLIPYRGNSGNTIYF
D gene: NA; V gene: TRBV18; clone size: NA; J gene: TRBJ1-1; CDR3 DNA: TGTGCCAGCTCACCCGCCCCTGGGCGGCTGAACACTGAAGCTTTCTTT; CDR3 protein: CASSPAPGRLNTEAFF
D gene: TRBD2; V gene: TRBV2; clone size: few; J gene: TRBJ2-5; CDR3 DNA: TGTGCCAGCAGTGACATGAGCCTAGCGGGAGGGCCTATTCGAGAGACCCAGTACTTC; CDR3 protein: CASSDMSLAGGPIRETQYF
D gene: TRBD2; V gene: TRBV28; clone size: NA; J gene: TRBJ2-4; CDR3 DNA: TGTGCCAGCAGTCCCCGGACTAGCAGGATGGCCAAAAACATTCAGTACTTC; CDR3 protein: CASSPRTSRMAKNIQYF
D gene: NA; V gene: TRBV19; clone size: NA; J gene: TRBJ2-1; CDR3 DNA: TGTGCCAGTAGTATCCTTCGGGTGGGGCGAAACAATGAGCAGTTCTTC; CDR3 protein: CASSILRVGRNNEQFF
D gene: NA; V gene: TRBV4-3; clone size: NA; J gene: TRBJ1-5; CDR3 DNA: TGCGCCAGCAGCCATATACTCGGCGAGCCCCAGCATTTT; CDR3 protein: CASSHILGEPQHF
D gene: NA; V gene: TRBV7-3; clone size: NA; J gene: TRBJ2-1; CDR3 DNA: TGTGCCAGCAGCTTAGAAGCTAGTTGGTATTCGGCTGAGCAGTTCTTC; CDR3 protein: CASSLEASWYSAEQFF
D gene: NA; V gene: TRBV2; clone size: NA; J gene: TRBJ2-7; CDR3 DNA: TGTGCCAGTATCCGGGACACCCAACAAACCTACGAGCAGTACTTC; CDR3 protein: CASIRDTQQTYEQYF
D gene: NA; V gene: TRBV7-2; clone size: NA; J gene: TRBJ2-7; CDR3 DNA: TGTGCCAGCAGCTTAGGACCAACGACGGAGCATTCCTACGAGCAGTACTTC; CDR3 protein: CASSLGPTTEHSYEQYF
D gene: TRBD2; V gene: TRBV9; clone size: NA; J gene: TRBJ2-3; CDR3 DNA: TGTGCCAGCACCTCCCGGGGGGGCACAGATACGCAGTATTTT; CDR3 protein: CASTSRGGTDTQYF
D gene: NA; V gene: TRBV19; clone size: NA; J gene: TRBJ1-1; CDR3 DNA: TGTGCCAGTAGTAAATCAGGAGGAAGGGACACTGAAGCTTTCTTT; CDR3 protein: CASSKSGGRDTEAFF
D gene: TRBD2; V gene: TRBV5-4; clone size: NA; J gene: TRBJ2-3; CDR3 DNA: TGTGCCAGCAGCCCCTCGGGACTAGCGGGGTCCGGCTATACGCAGTATTTT; CDR3 protein: CASSPSGLAGSGYTQYF
D gene: TRBD1; V gene: TRBV27; clone size: NA; J gene: TRBJ2-7; CDR3 DNA: TGTGCCAGCAGTCCAAGGGGGACAGACTCCTACGAGCAGTACTTC; CDR3 protein: CASSPRGTDSYEQYF
D gene: TRBD1; V gene: TRBV6-1; clone size: NA; J gene: TRBJ1-1; CDR3 DNA: TGTGCCAGCAGTGAATTTGGGAAATCCCCCTGGGGGACAGGGGGCCGGGACACTGAAGCTTTCTTT; CDR3 protein: CASSEFGKSPWGTGGRDTEAFF
D gene: NA; V gene: TRBV5-4; clone size: NA; J gene: TRBJ1-1; CDR3 DNA: TGTGCCAGCAGCCAAGATCCAGTGAACACTGAAGCTTTCTTT; CDR3 protein: CASSQDPVNTEAFF
D gene: NA; V gene: TRBV10-2; clone size: NA; J gene: TRBJ1-6; CDR3 DNA: TGCGCCAGCAGTGAGATAAGGGAGAAGGGTCATAATTCACCCCTCCACTTT; CDR3 protein: CASSEIREKGHNSPLHF
D gene: NA; V gene: TRBV5-1; clone size: NA; J gene: TRBJ2-3; CDR3 DNA: TGCGCCAGCAGTTATGACAGCAACACAGATACGCAGTATTTT; CDR3 protein: CASSYDSNTDTQYF
D gene: TRBD2; V gene: TRBV14; clone size: NA; J gene: TRBJ2-3; CDR3 DNA: TGTGCCAGCAGCCCCCTCGGCGGGAGGGCAGATACGCAGTATTTT; CDR3 protein: CASSPLGGRADTQYF
D gene: NA; V gene: TRBV5-4; clone size: NA; J gene: TRBJ1-4; CDR3 DNA: TGTGCCAGCAGCCAAGAATGGAACAGGGAGGAAAAACTGTTTTTT; CDR3 protein: CASSQEWNREEKLFF
D gene: TRBD1; V gene: TRBV13; clone size: NA; J gene: TRBJ2-2; CDR3 DNA: TGTGCCAGCAGCTTAGACAGGGGAGTTTCCGGGGAGCTGTTTTTT; CDR3 protein: CASSLDRGVSGELFF
D gene: TRBD2; V gene: TRBV4-3; clone size: few; J gene: TRBJ2-3; CDR3 DNA: TGCGCCAGCAGCCACTCACTGACTAGCGGGGGCTCAGATACGCAGTATTTT; CDR3 protein: CASSHSLTSGGSDTQYF
D gene: NA; V gene: TRBV4-3; clone size: NA; J gene: TRBJ2-3; CDR3 DNA: TGCGCCAGCAGCCAAGATACGGGCAGGGCTTATGATACGCAGTATTTT; CDR3 protein: CASSQDTGRAYDTQYF
D gene: NA; V gene: TRBV4-2; clone size: NA; J gene: TRBJ2-5; CDR3 DNA: TGTGCCAGCAGCTTGGACAACAGGGTGCAAGAGACCCAGTACTTC; CDR3 protein: CASSLDNRVQETQYF
D gene: TRBD1; V gene: TRBV6-5; clone size: NA; J gene: TRBJ1-2; CDR3 DNA: TGTGCCAGCAGTTACGGACAGGCCCCGGTCTATGGCTACACCTTC; CDR3 protein: CASSYGQAPVYGYTF
D gene: NA; V gene: TRBV5-1; clone size: NA; J gene: TRBJ1-1; CDR3 DNA: TGCGCCAGCAGCTTGATTGGGGGTGAGACTGAAGCTTTCTTT; CDR3 protein: CASSLIGGETEAFF
D gene: NA; V gene: TRBV7-9; clone size: NA; J gene: TRBJ1-2; CDR3 DNA: TGTGCCAGCAGCTCCCCGGGGGGGGACGGCTACACCTTC; CDR3 protein: CASSSPGGDGYTF
D gene: NA; V gene: TRBV25-1; clone size: few; J gene: TRBJ1-2; CDR3 DNA: TGTGCCAGCAGTGGCCACGCCTATGGCTACACCTTC; CDR3 protein: CASSGHAYGYTF
D gene: TRBD1; V gene: TRBV28; clone size: once; J gene: TRBJ1-5; CDR3 DNA: TGTGCCAGCACCATTTCAGGGGGCCCGGGCAATCAGCCCCAGCATTTT; CDR3 protein: CASTISGGPGNQPQHF